A selection of T cell receptor beta chains follows, all from one sample in a study of T cell changes during pregnancy in multiple sclerosis. Method: immunoSEQ multiplex PCR; TCRdb's copy keeps in-frame clones and lacks some. Among over 55,000 clones listed, around 92% were seen once. The sample here was CD8+ T cells from peripheral blood mononuclear cells, taken in the third trimester of pregnancy. Every receptor here comes from a female donor in good health, enrolled as a control in a pregnancy study. CDR3s include the opening cysteine and the closing phenylalanine or tryptophan. The order of the fields is clone size, D gene, J gene, V gene, CDR3 DNA, CDR3 protein. The D gene is left open where the match is weak. The size of a clone is reported for some rows only, either as once, few or many, or as a class for expanded clones.

size: .
D: TRBD1
J: TRBJ2-7
V: TRBV4-2
DNA: TGTGCCAGCAGCCAAGATCCCCCGGACAGGGACGACGAGCAGTACTTC
CDR3: CASSQDPPDRDDEQYF

size: .
D: .
J: TRBJ2-7
V: TRBV4-3
DNA: TGCGCCAGCAGCCAAGATCTGACGGGCTACGAGCAGTACTTC
CDR3: CASSQDLTGYEQYF

size: .
D: .
J: TRBJ2-7
V: TRBV19
DNA: TGTGCCAGTAGTATCGATGTGACAGCCGAGCAGTACTTC
CDR3: CASSIDVTAEQYF

size: .
D: .
J: TRBJ1-4
V: TRBV20-1
DNA: TGCAGTGCCCGTATAGATGAAAAACTGTTTTTT
CDR3: CSARIDEKLFF

size: .
D: TRBD1
J: TRBJ1-1
V: TRBV9
DNA: TGTGCCAGCAGCGATCGACAGGGGGCGGGAGAAACTGAAGCTTTCTTT
CDR3: CASSDRQGAGETEAFF

size: .
D: .
J: TRBJ1-1
V: TRBV27
DNA: TGTGCCAGCAGTTTACAGGTGAACACTGAAGCTTTCTTT
CDR3: CASSLQVNTEAFF

size: .
D: .
J: TRBJ1-6
V: TRBV27
DNA: TGTGCCAGCAGTTCTACAGGGATCTCACCCCTCCACTTT
CDR3: CASSSTGISPLHF

size: few
D: .
J: TRBJ1-5
V: TRBV4-1
DNA: TGCGCCAGCAGCCACAGAGAGGGAGGCAATCAGCCCCAGCATTTT
CDR3: CASSHREGGNQPQHF

size: .
D: TRBD2
J: TRBJ2-5
V: TRBV7-2
DNA: TGTGCCAGCAGCTTCCTAAGACTAGCGGGGGCCCCAGAGACCCAGTACTTC
CDR3: CASSFLRLAGAPETQYF

size: .
D: .
J: TRBJ2-1
V: TRBV27
DNA: TGTGCCAGCAGTAGGTTTGCAGGGCCCTACAATGAGCAGTTCTTC
CDR3: CASSRFAGPYNEQFF

size: .
D: TRBD1
J: TRBJ1-2
V: TRBV9
DNA: TGTGCCAGCAGCGTGGAGGGCAGGGGGGACTATGGCTACACCTTC
CDR3: CASSVEGRGDYGYTF

size: .
D: .
J: TRBJ2-1
V: TRBV25-1
DNA: TGTGCCAGCCAAAGCCGTCGGAGGATTGAAAGGGTGGATGAGCAGTTCTTC
CDR3: CASQSRRRIERVDEQFF

size: .
D: TRBD1
J: TRBJ2-7
V: TRBV5-6
DNA: TGTGCCAGCAGCCCGGGGACAGGGGACTACGAGCAGTACTTC
CDR3: CASSPGTGDYEQYF

size: .
D: TRBD2
J: TRBJ2-1
V: TRBV6-5
DNA: TGTGCCAGCAGTTACAGCCGCGGGGGGGCAAATGAGCAGTTCTTC
CDR3: CASSYSRGGANEQFF

size: .
D: .
J: TRBJ1-6
V: TRBV6-5
DNA: TGTGCCACCCGACCGACAGCCACTCGAAATTCACCCCTCCACTTT
CDR3: CATRPTATRNSPLHF

size: .
D: TRBD2
J: TRBJ2-7
V: TRBV4-3
DNA: TGCGCCAGCAGCCAAGGGTTAGCGGGGACCTACGAGCAGTACTTC
CDR3: CASSQGLAGTYEQYF

size: once
D: TRBD1
J: TRBJ2-7
V: TRBV4-3
DNA: TGCGCCAGCAGCCAAGAGGGACAGGGCTACTACGAGCAGTACTTC
CDR3: CASSQEGQGYYEQYF

size: .
D: TRBD1
J: TRBJ2-4
V: TRBV7-9
DNA: TGTGCCAGCAGCACTAACAGGGGCGACAAAATTAACATTCAGTACTTC
CDR3: CASSTNRGDKINIQYF

size: .
D: .
J: TRBJ2-3
V: TRBV4-3
DNA: TGCGCCAGCAGCCCTACGGGGATGATCACAGATACGCAGTATTTT
CDR3: CASSPTGMITDTQYF

size: .
D: TRBD1
J: TRBJ2-1
V: TRBV7-7
DNA: TGTGCCAGCAGCTACAGGGACAGTTCTAATGAGCAGTTCTTC
CDR3: CASSYRDSSNEQFF

size: .
D: TRBD1
J: TRBJ1-1
V: TRBV5-4
DNA: TGTGCCAGCAGCGAACAGGGGGCCCCTGAAGCTTTCTTT
CDR3: CASSEQGAPEAFF

size: .
D: .
J: TRBJ2-1
V: TRBV9
DNA: TGTGCCAGCAGTGCGGGCTGGGACAATGAGCAGTTCTTC
CDR3: CASSAGWDNEQFF

size: .
D: .
J: TRBJ1-2
V: TRBV4-2
DNA: TGTGCCAGCAGCCAAGATCTCGAGGAGGTCGTCTATGGCTACACCTTC
CDR3: CASSQDLEEVVYGYTF

size: .
D: .
J: TRBJ1-1
V: TRBV6-1
DNA: TGTGCCAGCAGTGAAGAGACGGGGACTCCTGAAGCTTTCTTT
CDR3: CASSEETGTPEAFF

size: .
D: TRBD1
J: TRBJ2-1
V: TRBV9
DNA: TGTGCCAGCAGCGTAACCAGGGGGCCCTACAATGAGCAGTTCTTC
CDR3: CASSVTRGPYNEQFF

size: .
D: .
J: TRBJ1-5
V: TRBV7-2
DNA: TGTGCCAGCAGCCCAACCAACACAGGGTTTTATGGCAATCAGCCCCAGCATTTT
CDR3: CASSPTNTGFYGNQPQHF

size: .
D: .
J: TRBJ2-7
V: TRBV7-8
DNA: TGTGCCAGCAGCCCGAGCTCCTACGAGCAGTACTTC
CDR3: CASSPSSYEQYF

size: .
D: .
J: TRBJ1-5
V: TRBV19
DNA: TGTGCCATCCAACCCCGGGATAGCAATCAGCCCCAGCATTTT
CDR3: CAIQPRDSNQPQHF

size: .
D: .
J: TRBJ1-2
V: TRBV4-2
DNA: TGTGCCAGCAGCCCCGATGGGGGCGGGAGGGACTATGGCTACACCTTC
CDR3: CASSPDGGGRDYGYTF

size: .
D: .
J: TRBJ1-1
V: TRBV7-3
DNA: TGTGCCAGCAGCTTTTCAGGCACTGAAGCTTTCTTT
CDR3: CASSFSGTEAFF

size: .
D: TRBD1
J: TRBJ2-7
V: TRBV7-9
DNA: TGTGCCAGCAGCTTGGGGCGGGCAGGGGGCGAGCAGTACTTC
CDR3: CASSLGRAGGEQYF

size: .
D: TRBD2
J: TRBJ2-1
V: TRBV6-4
DNA: TGTGCCAGCAGTGATAGCGGGGGGAGCTCCTACAATGAGCAGTTCTTC
CDR3: CASSDSGGSSYNEQFF

size: .
D: TRBD1
J: TRBJ1-1
V: TRBV27
DNA: TGTGCCAGCACCCGGACAGGGATGATTACTGAAGCTTTCTTT
CDR3: CASTRTGMITEAFF

size: once
D: TRBD2
J: TRBJ2-1
V: TRBV6-6
DNA: TGTGCCAGCAGTTACTCCCCAGCGGGGGGTGAGCAGTTCTTC
CDR3: CASSYSPAGGEQFF

size: .
D: .
J: TRBJ2-3
V: TRBV9
DNA: TGTGCCAGCAGCGTAGGCAATTTCGGGGATACGCAGTATTTT
CDR3: CASSVGNFGDTQYF

size: .
D: .
J: TRBJ1-2
V: TRBV30
DNA: TGTGCCTTCAGAGGTGGGGCTAGGGGCTATGGCTACACCTTC
CDR3: CAFRGGARGYGYTF

size: .
D: TRBD2
J: TRBJ2-3
V: TRBV4-1
DNA: TGCGCCAGCGTTGGGTGGGGGAGGGGCGCAGATACGCAGTATTTT
CDR3: CASVGWGRGADTQYF

size: .
D: .
J: TRBJ1-1
V: TRBV13
DNA: TGTGCCAGCAGCGGGGCAGGCTTGTTAAGTGAAGCTTTCTTT
CDR3: CASSGAGLLSEAFF

size: .
D: TRBD1
J: TRBJ1-1
V: TRBV11-3
DNA: TGTGCCAGCAGAACAGGGGACGGCACTGAAGCTTTCTTT
CDR3: CASRTGDGTEAFF

size: .
D: .
J: TRBJ2-7
V: TRBV21-1
DNA: TGTGCCAGCAGCAAGGGGCGCCGTCCGGAGGAGCAGTACTTC
CDR3: CASSKGRRPEEQYF

size: .
D: TRBD1
J: TRBJ1-2
V: TRBV5-6
DNA: TGTGCCAGCAGTCGATCGGGACAGAGCTATGGCTACACCTTC
CDR3: CASSRSGQSYGYTF

size: .
D: .
J: TRBJ1-2
V: TRBV19
DNA: TGTGCCAGTTGGGGGGATACCGACTATGGCTACACCTTC
CDR3: CASWGDTDYGYTF

size: once
D: .
J: TRBJ2-7
V: TRBV5-1
DNA: TGCGCCAGCAGCGGTAGCTACGAGCAGTACTTC
CDR3: CASSGSYEQYF

size: .
D: TRBD2
J: TRBJ2-1
V: TRBV7-7
DNA: TGTGCTAGCAGCTTACGACTAGCGGGGGGGGATAAAAAGTTCTTC
CDR3: CASSLRLAGGDKKFF

size: .
D: .
J: TRBJ1-2
V: TRBV7-8
DNA: TGTGCCAGCAGTCGCCAGGGGAGCTACTATGGCTACACCTTC
CDR3: CASSRQGSYYGYTF

size: .
D: .
J: TRBJ2-3
V: TRBV7-9
DNA: TGTGCCAGCAGCCCTAGGACATACCTCACAGATACGCAGTATTTT
CDR3: CASSPRTYLTDTQYF

size: .
D: .
J: TRBJ1-1
V: TRBV7-3
DNA: TGTGCCAGCAGCTTACACCCGGGGAATGGGAGAACTGAAGCTTTCTTT
CDR3: CASSLHPGNGRTEAFF

size: .
D: TRBD1
J: TRBJ1-1
V: TRBV9
DNA: TGTGCCAGCAGCCCACAGGGGGGGATCACTGAAGCTTTCTTT
CDR3: CASSPQGGITEAFF

size: .
D: .
J: TRBJ1-3
V: TRBV19
DNA: TGTGCCAGTAGCCCTAGAGAGGAATTCTCTGGAAACACCATATATTTT
CDR3: CASSPREEFSGNTIYF

size: .
D: TRBD1
J: TRBJ2-1
V: TRBV7-8
DNA: TGTGCCAGCAGCCCCCGGACAGGGGGTGATTACAATGAGCAGTTCTTC
CDR3: CASSPRTGGDYNEQFF

size: .
D: TRBD2
J: TRBJ2-7
V: TRBV6-5
DNA: TGTGCCAGCAATAGGGAGGGCTACGAGCAGTACTTC
CDR3: CASNREGYEQYF

size: .
D: .
J: TRBJ2-7
V: TRBV7-2
DNA: TGTGCCAGCAGCTTAGGTCCCCCCCTACCCCCCGAGCAGTACTTC
CDR3: CASSLGPPLPPEQYF

size: .
D: TRBD1
J: TRBJ1-1
V: TRBV19
DNA: TGTGCCAGTAGTATCACAGGGGCCACTGAAGCTTTCTTT
CDR3: CASSITGATEAFF